The 24 T cell receptor beta chains below all came from one sample that was sequenced in a study of blood T cell repertoires in COVID-19. TCRdb's copy holds only in-frame clones and misses some; the assay was immunoSEQ multiplex PCR. In the table there are 490,000 or so clones, roughly nine tenths of which are singletons. Sequences were obtained from PBMCs or T cells enriched from blood (not recorded which). These receptors originate from a woman aged 60 to 75 who had recovered from COVID-19.

The rearrangement uses TRBV27 and TRBJ2-7, with D possibly matching TRBD2 (5 bases). The V and J ends lost 4 bases and 2 bases respectively, with 12 bases between them. Per germline, CDR1 MNHEY and CDR2 SMNVEV (reference sequence). CDR3 length: 14 amino acids. The CDR3 coding sequence is TGTGCCAGCAGTTGGACTCGTCCCGCCTACGAGCAGTACTTC. This gives the protein CASSWTRPAYEQYF.

The rearrangement links TRBV7-8 to TRBJ2-3; 10 bases match TRBD1. The J segment lost 3 bases and the V segment lost 3 bases, leaving 3 bases of the junction unmatched. The germline CDR1 and CDR2 sequences are SGHVS and FQNEAQ. The CDR3 has 15 residues. The CDR3 sequence: CASSFDRGRTDTQYF. Here the CDR3 DNA reads TGTGCCAGCAGCTTTGACAGGGGGCGGACAGATACGCAGTATTTT.

J is TRBJ2-1 and V is TRBV7-2; TRBD1 is a possible D gene (6 bases). V was pared by 5 bases and J by 9 bases, with 17 bases between. Germline CDR1 SGHTA, CDR2 FQGNSA. This CDR3 comprises 14 residues. As DNA, the CDR3 is TGTGCCAGCAGCCAGGGGTACGGGGCGGGTGAGCAGTTCTTC. Its protein product is CASSQGYGAGEQFF.

The chain links TRBV15 to TRBJ1-2; 9 bases agree with TRBD1. V was clipped by 2 bases and J by 4 bases; unmatched bases: 8. Looked up from germline, CDR1 is LNHNV and CDR2 is YYDKDF (reference sequence). The CDR3 runs 16 residues. CDR3 sequence reads: CATSRSGQGPVYGYTF. CDR3 sequence (DNA): TGTGCCACCAGCAGATCGGGACAGGGACCTGTCTATGGCTACACCTTC.

CDR3 sequence reads: CASSQEGLAGRTDTQYF. Written as DNA, the CDR3 is TGTGCCAGCAGCCAAGAGGGACTAGCGGGGAGGACAGATACGCAGTATTTT. The chain combines TRBV3-1 (or the pseudogene TRBV3-2) with TRBJ2-3; 13 nucleotides align to TRBD2. CDR3 length: 17 amino acids. Germline V lookup: CDR1 LGHDT, CDR2 YNNKEL (reference sequence). V lost 0 bases, J lost 3 bases, and 3 bases stayed unmatched.

CDR3 DNA: TGTGCCAGCAGCCAACGAGAGGCAGGGTGGAATGCAGATACGCAGTATTTT. It specifies CASSQREAGWNADTQYF. This chain links TRBV14 with TRBJ2-3; D perhaps matches TRBD1 (5 bases). Germline CDR1 is SGHDN and CDR2 is FVKESK. Trimming left V 2 bases short and J 4 bases short, with 19 bases between. This CDR3 contains 17 residues.

The rearrangement joins TRBV19 to TRBJ2-3; TRBD1 is a possible D gene (6 bases). CDR1 and CDR2 (germline): LNHDA, SQIVND (reference sequence). V lost 7 bases, J lost 0 bases, and 20 bases lay in between. The CDR3 totals 17 residues. The CDR3 DNA sequence: TGTGCCAGTACGAGGCAGGGGTCATGGACTAGCACAGATACGCAGTATTTT. Translation gives CASTRQGSWTSTDTQYF.

The rearrangement uses TRBV4-2 and TRBJ2-1; 8 positions agree with TRBD2. The V and J ends lost 7 bases and 4 bases, in that order; junction bases with no gene match: 6. Germline V CDR1 and CDR2: LGHNA, YNFKEQ. CDR3 size: 14 residues. The CDR3 nucleotides are TGTGCCAGCAAGCAGAAGCGGGAGTACAATGAGCAGTTCTTC. Its translation is CASKQKREYNEQFF.

The rearrangement links TRBV5-1 to TRBJ2-2; the match to TRBD1 covers 10 bases. Germline trimming cut 2 bases from V and 6 bases from J; bases unmatched to any gene: 4. The CDR3 spans 15 residues. Germline CDR1 is SGHRS and CDR2 is YFSETQ. The CDR3 sequence: CASSLETGGSGELFF. Here the CDR3 DNA reads TGCGCCAGCAGCTTAGAGACAGGGGGCTCCGGGGAGCTGTTTTTT.

The gene calls are TRBV27 and TRBJ2-2; 8 bases agree with TRBD2. With V trimmed by 9 bases and J by 7 bases, 7 bases remained unmatched. This CDR3 has 13 residues. Germline loops: CDR1 MNHEY, CDR2 SMNVEV (reference sequence). CDR3 residues: CARRGARDGELFF. CDR3 DNA sequence: TGTGCCAGGCGGGGGGCCCGGGACGGGGAGCTGTTTTTT.

The CDR3 loop is CASSHSGGWTGELFF. DNA of the CDR3: TGTGCCAGCAGCCACTCGGGGGGGTGGACCGGGGAGCTGTTTTTT. This chain links TRBV3-1 (or the pseudogene TRBV3-2) with TRBJ2-2; 8 nucleotides align to TRBD2. Germline assignment: CDR1 LGHDT and CDR2 YNNKEL (reference sequence). The junction had 5 bases not matched to a gene; V was cut back by 3 bases and J by 5 bases. The CDR3 has 15 amino acids.

This sequence joins TRBV3-1 (or the pseudogene TRBV3-2) and TRBJ1-1, with D possibly TRBD1 on 5 matching bases. This CDR3 region has 14 residues. Germline V CDR1 and CDR2: LGHDT, YNNKEL (reference sequence). V gave up 4 bases and J gave up 3 bases, with 12 bases separating them. The CDR3 here is CASSLSDIHTEAFF. In DNA form, the CDR3 reads TGTGCCAGCAGCCTCTCGGACATCCACACTGAAGCTTTCTTT.

The chain has TRBV5-4 and TRBJ2-2, with D perhaps TRBD1 (6 bases). Trimming removed 3 bases at V and 2 bases at J, with 8 bases between. The CDR3 spans 14 residues. Germline lookup yields CDR1 SGHNT and CDR2 YYREEE (reference sequence). The CDR3 DNA follows: TGTGCCAGCAGCTCGGGACATAACACCGGGGAGCTGTTTTTT. Translating gives CASSSGHNTGELFF.

The count of this clone is one. This chain uses TRBV7-2 with TRBJ2-2; 8 nucleotides agree with TRBD1. The junction had 9 bases not matched to a gene; V was cut back by 5 bases and J by 7 bases. CDR1 is SGHTA and CDR2 is FQGNSA in the germline V gene. The CDR3 is 15 residues long. CDR3: CASSLAGTGGGELFF. CDR3 nucleotides: TGTGCCAGCAGCCTCGCCGGGACAGGTGGCGGGGAGCTGTTTTTT.

The rearrangement links TRBV21-1 to TRBJ1-2; the table's D gene call, TRBD1, was not cross checked with the DNA. TRBV21-1 is described as a pseudogene. The CDR3 totals 15 residues. CDR3 region: CASSKIGTGNYGYTF. The CDR3, as DNA: TGTGCCAGCAGCAAAATTGGGACAGGGAACTATGGCTACACCTTC.

The rearrangement links TRBV19 to TRBJ1-6; TRBD1 matches 7 bases. Trimming removed 6 bases from V and 6 bases from J; junction bases left unmatched: 5. The CDR3 totals 14 residues. The germline gives CDR1 LNHDA, CDR2 SQIVND (reference sequence). The CDR3 sequence: CASSPTGFNSPLHF. CDR3 coding DNA: TGTGCCAGTAGCCCGACAGGGTTTAATTCACCCCTCCACTTT.

The chain has TRBV5-1 and TRBJ2-6, with TRBD2 matching over 9 bases. CDR3 length: 17 residues. The ends lost 6 bases at V and 0 bases at J; junction bases unmatched: 7. Germline V lookup: CDR1 SGHRS, CDR2 YFSETQ. The chain's CDR3 is CASNPQRGDSGANVLTF. CDR3 in DNA: TGCGCCAGCAACCCCCAGCGGGGGGACTCTGGGGCCAACGTCCTGACTTTC. Looking up the rest from reference TRBV5-1 and TRBJ2-6 gives the full variable domain: KAGVTQTPRYLIKTRGQQVTLSCSPISGHRSVSWYQQTPGQGLQFLFEYFSETQRNKGNFPGRFSGRQFSNSRSEMNVSTLELGDSALYLCASNPQRGDSGANVLTFGAGSRLTVL.

The rearrangement uses TRBV27 and TRBJ1-5, with unresolved D. The ends were cut back, 9 bases at V and 2 bases at J, with 11 bases in the middle. CDR3 length: 13 residues. The germline CDR1 and CDR2 sequences are MNHEY and SMNVEV (reference sequence). The CDR3 spells CAREDCGNQPQHF. In DNA form, the CDR3 reads TGTGCCAGGGAGGACTGTGGCAATCAGCCCCAGCATTTT.

The gene calls are TRBV18 and TRBJ1-2; 8 nucleotides line up with TRBD1. V shed 4 bases and J 6 bases; nucleotides not matched to a gene: 1. CDR3 length: 12 amino acids. Germline CDR1 KGHSH, CDR2 LQKENI. In DNA, the CDR3 is TGTGCCAGCTCACGACAGGGGAATGGCTACACCTTC. This sequence encodes CASSRQGNGYTF.

The gene calls are TRBV5-1 and TRBJ1-1; TRBD1 might be the D (5 bases). CDR1 SGHRS and CDR2 YFSETQ come from the germline V gene. This CDR3 region has 14 residues. V was pared by 4 bases and J by 8 bases, with 18 bases between. This chain's CDR3 is CASSTQTDSYEAFF. CDR3 coding DNA: TGCGCCAGCAGCACCCAGACCGACAGCTACGAAGCTTTCTTT. The full variable domain, with the rest looked up from reference TRBV5-1 and TRBJ1-1, is KAGVTQTPRYLIKTRGQQVTLSCSPISGHRSVSWYQQTPGQGLQFLFEYFSETQRNKGNFPGRFSGRQFSNSRSEMNVSTLELGDSALYLCASSTQTDSYEAFFGQGTRLTVV.

The chain couples TRBV30 to TRBJ2-1; TRBD1 matches 7 bases. With 0 bases clipped from V and 8 bases from J, the junction kept 4 bases outside the gene matches. This CDR3 comprises 13 residues. Germline CDR1 is GTSNPN and CDR2 is SVGIG (reference sequence). CDR3 amino acids: CAWSVRQGHEQFF. CDR3 coding DNA: TGTGCCTGGAGTGTACGACAGGGCCATGAGCAGTTCTTC.

CDR3 nucleotides: TGTGCCAGCAGCCAATACCGTCGGGCTGAAGCTTTCTTT. This codes for CASSQYRRAEAFF. The chain joins TRBV3-1 (or the pseudogene TRBV3-2) to TRBJ1-1; D ambiguous. The CDR3 length is 13 residues. Germline values: CDR1 LGHDT, CDR2 YNNKEL (reference sequence). Trimming took off 2 bases at V and 6 bases at J, with 10 bases between the two ends.

This clone was recorded only once. The chain links TRBV3-1 (or the pseudogene TRBV3-2) to TRBJ2-1; perhaps TRBD2 as D (7 bases). Germline assignment: CDR1 LGHDT and CDR2 YNNKEL (reference sequence). This CDR3 has 15 residues. Trimming cost V 2 bases and J 8 bases, with 16 bases left between them. Here the CDR3 reads CASSQYVQGRDEQFF. The CDR3 DNA is TGTGCCAGCAGCCAATACGTCCAGGGGAGGGATGAGCAGTTCTTC.

The chain joins TRBV5-1 to TRBJ1-1; a possible D gene is TRBD1 (5 bases). This CDR3 comprises 17 residues. Germline assignment: CDR1 SGHRS and CDR2 YFSETQ. V was trimmed by 0 bases and J by 0 bases, leaving 15 bases between them. CDR3 nucleotide sequence: TGCGCCAGCAGCTTGGAACAGGAGTTGGCAATGAACACTGAAGCTTTCTTT. This gives the protein CASSLEQELAMNTEAFF.